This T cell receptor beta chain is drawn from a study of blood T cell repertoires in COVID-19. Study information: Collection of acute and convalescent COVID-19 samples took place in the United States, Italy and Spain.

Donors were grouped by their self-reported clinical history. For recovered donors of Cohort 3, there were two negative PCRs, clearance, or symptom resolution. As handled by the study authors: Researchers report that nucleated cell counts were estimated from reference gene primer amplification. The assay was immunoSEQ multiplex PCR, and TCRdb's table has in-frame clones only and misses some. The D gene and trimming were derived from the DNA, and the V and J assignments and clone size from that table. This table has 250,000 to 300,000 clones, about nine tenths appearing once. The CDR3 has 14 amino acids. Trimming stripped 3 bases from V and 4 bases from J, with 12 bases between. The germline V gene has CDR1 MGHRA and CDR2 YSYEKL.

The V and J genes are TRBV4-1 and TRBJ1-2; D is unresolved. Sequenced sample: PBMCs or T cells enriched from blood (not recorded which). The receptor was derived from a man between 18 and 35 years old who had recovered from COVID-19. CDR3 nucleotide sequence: TGCGCCAGCAGCCAGACGACACCACGCTATGGCTACACCTTC. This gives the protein CASSQTTPRYGYTF.